This TCR beta chain was captured in a study of blood T cell repertoires in COVID-19. This clone was counted between two and nine times. Seattle patient enrollment occurred during active infection, with longitudinal follow-up thereafter. CDR1 and CDR2 (germline): MGHDK, SYGVNS. V was pared by 4 bases and J by 3 bases, with 16 bases between. The CDR3 runs to 15 residues. The assay was immunoSEQ multiplex PCR, and TCRdb's table has in-frame clones only and misses some. The sample holds roughly 160,000 clones, 80% to 90% seen once. The TCR originated in a woman of 80 years or more with COVID-19, enrolled during active disease. The chain carries TRBV25-1 and TRBJ2-7; no reliable D call. The sample consisted of peripheral blood. CDR3 sequence (DNA): TGTGCCAGCAGTGCCTCCCCCAGTCGTAACTACGAGCAGTACTTC. Protein product: CASSASPSRNYEQYF.